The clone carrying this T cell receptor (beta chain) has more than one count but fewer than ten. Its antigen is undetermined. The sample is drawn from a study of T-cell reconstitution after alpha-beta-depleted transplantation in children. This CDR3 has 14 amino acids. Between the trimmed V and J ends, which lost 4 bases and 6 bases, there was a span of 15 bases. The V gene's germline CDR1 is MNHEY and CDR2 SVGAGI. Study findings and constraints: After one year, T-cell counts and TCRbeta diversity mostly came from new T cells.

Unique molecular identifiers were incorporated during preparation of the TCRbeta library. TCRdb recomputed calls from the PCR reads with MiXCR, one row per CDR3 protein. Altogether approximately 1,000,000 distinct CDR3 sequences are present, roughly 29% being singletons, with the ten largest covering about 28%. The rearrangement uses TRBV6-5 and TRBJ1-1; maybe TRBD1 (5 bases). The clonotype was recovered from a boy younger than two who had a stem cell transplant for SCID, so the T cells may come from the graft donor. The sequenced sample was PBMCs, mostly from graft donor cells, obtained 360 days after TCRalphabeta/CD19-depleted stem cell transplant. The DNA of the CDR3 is TGTGCCAGCAGTTCCCTACCAGGGTCCCCTGAAGCTTTCTTT. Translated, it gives CASSSLPGSPEAFF.